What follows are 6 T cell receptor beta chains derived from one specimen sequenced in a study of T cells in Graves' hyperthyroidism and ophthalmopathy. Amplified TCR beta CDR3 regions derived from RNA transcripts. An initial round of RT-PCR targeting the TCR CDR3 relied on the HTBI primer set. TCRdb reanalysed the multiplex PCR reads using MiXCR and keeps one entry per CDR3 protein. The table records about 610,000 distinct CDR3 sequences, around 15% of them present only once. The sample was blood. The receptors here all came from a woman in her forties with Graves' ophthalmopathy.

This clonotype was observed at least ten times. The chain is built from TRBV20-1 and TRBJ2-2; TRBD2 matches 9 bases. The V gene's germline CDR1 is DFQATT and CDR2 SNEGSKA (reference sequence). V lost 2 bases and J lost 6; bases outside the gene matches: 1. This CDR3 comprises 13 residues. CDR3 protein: CSARKRGAGELFF. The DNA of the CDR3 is TGCAGTGCTAGAAAGCGGGGGGCCGGGGAGCTGTTTTTT.

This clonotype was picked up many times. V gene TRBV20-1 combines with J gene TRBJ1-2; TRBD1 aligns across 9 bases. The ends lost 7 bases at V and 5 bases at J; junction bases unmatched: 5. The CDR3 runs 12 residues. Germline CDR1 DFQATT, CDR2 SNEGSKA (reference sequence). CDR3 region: CSVSGTGYGYTF. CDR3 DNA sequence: TGCAGTGTATCAGGGACAGGGTATGGCTACACCTTC.

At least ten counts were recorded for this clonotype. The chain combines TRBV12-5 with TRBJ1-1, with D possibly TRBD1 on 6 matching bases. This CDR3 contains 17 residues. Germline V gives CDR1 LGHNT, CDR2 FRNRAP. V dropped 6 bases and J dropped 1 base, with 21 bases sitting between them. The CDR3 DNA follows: TGTGCTAGTGGACTGGCGTTGGGGACACCCGAGAACACTGAAGCTTTCTTT. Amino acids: CASGLALGTPENTEAFF.

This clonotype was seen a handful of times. CDR3 coding DNA: TGTGCCAGCAGCTTGCAGGCTTCCCGTTACGAGCAGTACTTC. Translation: CASSLQASRYEQYF. This chain joins TRBV7-2 and TRBJ2-7; D not certain. The CDR3 has 14 amino acids. From germline, CDR1 is SGHTA and CDR2 FQGNSA. Between the trimmed V and J ends, which lost 3 bases and 4 bases, there was a span of 13 bases.

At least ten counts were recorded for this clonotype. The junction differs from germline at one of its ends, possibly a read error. The CDR3 nucleotides read TGCGCCAGCAGCTTGGGGCGGGGTAACGATGGCTACACCTTC. Its translation is CASSLGRGNDGYTF. The chain employs TRBV5-1 and TRBJ1-2; D gene uncertain. The CDR3 contains 14 residues. Germline assignment: CDR1 SGHRS and CDR2 YFSETQ.

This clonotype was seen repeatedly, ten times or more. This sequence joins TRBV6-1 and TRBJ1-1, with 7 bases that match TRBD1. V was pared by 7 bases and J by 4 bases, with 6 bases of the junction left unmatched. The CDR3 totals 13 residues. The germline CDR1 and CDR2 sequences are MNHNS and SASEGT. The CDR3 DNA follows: TGTGCCAGCACTCAGACAGGGCTCACTGAAGCTTTCTTT. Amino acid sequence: CASTQTGLTEAFF.